This T cell receptor (beta chain) was profiled in a study of spatial heterogeneity in lung cancer. Time point given: sample taken at primary tumor resection. TCRdb analysed the 5' RACE reads with MiXCR anew, one entry per CDR3 protein. The table records tens of thousands of distinct CDR3 sequences, around 7% of them present only once. This clonotype has at least ten counts. V lost 5 bases to trimming and J lost 6 bases; unmatched junction nucleotides: 6. CDR1 is SEHNR, CDR2 FQNEAQ, per germline (reference sequence). This CDR3 comprises 14 residues. This chain uses TRBV7-9 with TRBJ2-1, with 8 bases fitting TRBD2. The clonotype originates from a male donor with early-stage non-small cell lung cancer. Source: PBMCs, taken at surgery. The CDR3 DNA is TGTGCCAGCAGCCTCTCCGGGACTAGCAATGAGCAGTTCTTC. It is translated as CASSLSGTSNEQFF.